This TCR beta chain was identified during a study of blood T cells in healthy people across ages. The study, taken as a whole, reports: Leaving the PBMCs unsorted stopped any conclusive comparison of naive versus antigen-experienced cells. A roughly linear fall in TCR beta diversity per million T cells was seen with increasing age. TCR beta diversity correlated strongly with naive T cell percentage.

The second PCR ran about 6 to 11 cycles with a sample-barcoded 5' primer and J-beta primers. TCRdb redid the calling of the 5' RACE reads with MiXCR, one entry per CDR3 protein. The repertoire consists of about 1.5 million distinct CDR3 sequences, with around 40% occurring once and the leading ten covering about 4.1%. CDR1 is SGHAT and CDR2 is FQDESV in the germline V gene (reference sequence). The CDR3 has 16 residues. Losses at the gene ends were 1 base for V and 4 bases for J; bases not matched to a gene: 8. The people who gave samples were healthy Caucasians from Russia, aged roughly 6 to 95. In its sample, this clonotype was seen a few times. Its antigen is not identified.

This clonotype originated in a woman between 18 and 29 years old in good health. The chain has TRBV11-1 and TRBJ2-5; 8 nucleotides match TRBD1. Sequenced input: blood. DNA of the CDR3: TGTGCCAGCAGCTTAGACGACAGGACAGGGACAGAGACCCAGTACTTC. This gives the protein CASSLDDRTGTETQYF.